This T cell receptor (beta chain) was profiled in a study of T cell clonality in common variable immunodeficiency. Study-level results: Fewer deletions and N-nucleotide insertions were reportedly seen in common variable immunodeficiency TCR beta sequences. Fewer TCRbeta clones were shared among CVID subjects than controls.

CDR1 is SGHVS, CDR2 FNYEAQ, per germline. The CDR3 runs 13 residues. Trimming cost V 5 bases and J 5 bases; bases outside gene matches: 3. Concerning this clone itself: Its antigen is unknown. The read is 3 residues too short to cover the CDR3 end, so that end is filled in from the germline J gene.

Sequencing was performed with immunoSEQ multiplex PCR; in TCRdb, only in-frame clones are kept and a portion is missing. The sample gives about 33,000 clones, none seen only once, and the top ten clones hold around 6.1%. This chain joins TRBV7-6 and TRBJ1-5; 7 bases line up with TRBD1. Sample: peripheral blood mononuclear cells. The sequence came from a human donor with common variable immunodeficiency. The CDR3 bases that were read are TGTGCCAGCAGCACCACAGGGGATCAGCCC. Translated: CASSTTGDQP. The full CDR3 is CASSTTGDQPQHF.